Shown below are 5 T cell receptor beta chains from a single sample sequenced in a study of cytomegalovirus exposure and HLA in healthy donors. The PCR contained 60 Vbeta and 13 Jbeta primers. Clones were sequenced by immunoSEQ multiplex PCR, and TCRdb holds only the in-frame ones, with some missing. This table holds 200,000 to 250,000 clones, about three quarters found once. The sequenced sample was PBMCs. The receptors shown here come from a man younger than 35 in good health and CMV-seronegative.

The chain recombines TRBV10-2 with TRBJ2-7; possible D gene TRBD2, 6 bases. V was trimmed by 3 bases and J by 1 base, leaving 22 bases between them. From germline, CDR1 is WSHSY and CDR2 SAAADI. The CDR3 contains 18 residues. This CDR3 is CASSEGGVTVGSSYEQYF. The CDR3 DNA is TGCGCCAGCAGTGAAGGAGGGGTGACGGTAGGGAGTTCCTACGAGCAGTACTTC.

The V and J genes are TRBV7-3 and TRBJ1-1, with D perhaps TRBD1 (5 bases). Trimming took off 1 base at V and 5 bases at J, with 11 bases between the two ends. Per germline, CDR1 SGHTA and CDR2 FQGTGA. This CDR3 is 14 amino acids long. The CDR3 reads CASSLIGGGTEAFF. CDR3 sequence (DNA): TGTGCCAGCAGCTTAATTGGGGGGGGTACTGAAGCTTTCTTT.

The chain couples TRBV14 to TRBJ2-7; D is unclear. The CDR3 totals 13 residues. V was clipped by 0 bases and J by 6 bases, with 9 bases between them. Per the germline V gene, CDR1 is SGHDN and CDR2 is FVKESK. CDR3 nucleotide sequence: TGTGCCAGCAGCCAAGAGCTCAGTACCGAGCAGTACTTC. This encodes CASSQELSTEQYF.

The chain has TRBV19 and TRBJ2-1; 8 bases agree with TRBD2. Germline assignment: CDR1 LNHDA and CDR2 SQIVND (reference sequence). The CDR3 covers 15 residues. Losses at the gene ends were 2 bases for V and 7 bases for J; bases not matched to a gene: 7. The CDR3 nucleotides read TGTGCCAGTAGTATATTCGGGGGGGCAGGGAATGAGCAGTTCTTC. Protein: CASSIFGGAGNEQFF.

The CDR3 DNA reads as TGTGCCAGCTCACCCCCAGGTTGGGTCGCCTACGAGCAGTACTTC. Translating it yields CASSPPGWVAYEQYF. The chain recombines TRBV18 with TRBJ2-7; D is uncertain. Trimming left V 3 bases short and J 2 bases short, with 14 bases between. The CDR3 length is 15 residues. Germline CDR1 is KGHSH and CDR2 is LQKENI. Supplemented by reference TRBV18 and TRBJ2-7, the full variable domain reads NAGVMQNPRHLVRRRGQEARLRCSPMKGHSHVYWYRQLPEEGLKFMVYLQKENIIDESGMPKERFSAEFPKEGPSILRIQQVVRGDSAAYFCASSPPGWVAYEQYFGPGTRLTVT.